The entry below gives a single T cell receptor (beta chain) sequence along with its context. Its antigen is not known. The record originates from a study of T cell responses to AZD1222 COVID-19 vaccine. Study results and caveats: Repertoires in all cases were sampled only once the peak T cell response had passed.

CDR3 size: 15 residues. Trimming shortened V by 0 bases and J by 4 bases, and 7 bases separated the two germline ends. Germline V gene sequence: CDR1 MNHEY, CDR2 SVGAGI. Some clones are missing from TCRdb's copy, which holds only in-frame ones; the method was immunoSEQ multiplex PCR. The data contain 60,000 to 90,000 clones, roughly 80% of them singletons. This sequence originates from an adult who received the MenACWY meningococcal vaccine as a control. This sequence joins TRBV6-5 and TRBJ1-6, with no clear D. Sequencing was performed on peripheral blood, taken 28 days after the second dose of the MenACWY control vaccine. The CDR3 loop is CASSYSPQYNSPLHF. CDR3 in DNA: TGTGCCAGCAGTTACTCGCCACAGTATAATTCACCCCTCCACTTT.